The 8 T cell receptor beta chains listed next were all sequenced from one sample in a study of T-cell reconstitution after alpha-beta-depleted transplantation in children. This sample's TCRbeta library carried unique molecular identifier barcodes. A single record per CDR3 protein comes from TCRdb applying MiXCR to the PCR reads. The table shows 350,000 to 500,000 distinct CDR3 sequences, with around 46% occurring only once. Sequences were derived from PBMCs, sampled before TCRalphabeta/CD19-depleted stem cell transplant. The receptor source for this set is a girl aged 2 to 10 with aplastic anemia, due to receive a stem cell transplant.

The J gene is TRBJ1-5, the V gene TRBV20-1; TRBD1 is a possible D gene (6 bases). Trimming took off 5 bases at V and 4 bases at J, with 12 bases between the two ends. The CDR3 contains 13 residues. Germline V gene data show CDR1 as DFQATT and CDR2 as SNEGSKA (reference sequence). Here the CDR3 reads CSARTVLNQPQHF. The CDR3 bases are TGCAGTGCTCGGACAGTACTGAATCAGCCCCAGCATTTT.

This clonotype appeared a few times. The CDR3 region has the DNA TGTGCCAGCAGCTTAAGCGCAACAGGTCGGGAGCAGTTCTTC. This codes for CASSLSATGREQFF. This chain connects TRBV7-8 to TRBJ2-1; a weak D match, TRBD1 (5 bases). Germline V gene lookup returns CDR1 SGHVS and CDR2 FQNEAQ. The CDR3 runs to 14 residues. The V and J ends lost 2 bases and 10 bases respectively, with 15 bases between them. Drawing the rest from reference TRBV7-8 and TRBJ2-1, the complete variable domain is GAGVSQSPRYKVAKRGQDVALRCDPISGHVSLFWYQQALGQGPEFLTYFQNEAQLDKSGLPSDRFFAERPEGSVSTLKIQRTQQEDSAVYLCASSLSATGREQFFGPGTRLTVL.

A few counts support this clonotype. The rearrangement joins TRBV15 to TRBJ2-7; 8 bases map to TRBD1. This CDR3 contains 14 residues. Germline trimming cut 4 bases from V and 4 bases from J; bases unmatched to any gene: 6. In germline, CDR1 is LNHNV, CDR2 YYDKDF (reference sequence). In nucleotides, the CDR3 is TGTGCCACCAGCAACCGGGACAGGACATACGAGCAGTACTTC. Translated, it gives CATSNRDRTYEQYF. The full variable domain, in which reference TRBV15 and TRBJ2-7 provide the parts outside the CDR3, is DAMVIQNPRYQVTQFGKPVTLSCSQTLNHNVMYWYQQKSSQAPKLLFHYYDKDFNNEADTPDNFQSRRPNTSFCFLDIRSPGLGDTAMYLCATSNRDRTYEQYFGPGTRLTVT.

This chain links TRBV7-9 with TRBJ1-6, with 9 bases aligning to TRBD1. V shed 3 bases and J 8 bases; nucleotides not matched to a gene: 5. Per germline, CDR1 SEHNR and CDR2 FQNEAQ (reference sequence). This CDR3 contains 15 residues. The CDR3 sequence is CASSFRDRADSPLHF. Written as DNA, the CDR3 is TGTGCCAGCAGCTTCCGGGACAGGGCGGATTCACCCCTCCACTTT.

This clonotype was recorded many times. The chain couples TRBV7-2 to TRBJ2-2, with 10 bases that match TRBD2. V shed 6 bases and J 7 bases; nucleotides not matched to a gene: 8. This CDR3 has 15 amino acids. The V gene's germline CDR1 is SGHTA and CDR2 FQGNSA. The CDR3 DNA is TGTGCCAGCAGACCAAGGACTAGCGGAGGCGGGGAGCTGTTTTTT. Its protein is CASRPRTSGGGELFF.

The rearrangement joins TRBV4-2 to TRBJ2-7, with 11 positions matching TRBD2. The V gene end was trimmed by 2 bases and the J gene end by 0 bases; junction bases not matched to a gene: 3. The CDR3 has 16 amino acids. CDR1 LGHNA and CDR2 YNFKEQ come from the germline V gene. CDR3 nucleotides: TGTGCCAGCAGCCAAATTAGCGGGAGGGCCTCCTACGAGCAGTACTTC. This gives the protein CASSQISGRASYEQYF.

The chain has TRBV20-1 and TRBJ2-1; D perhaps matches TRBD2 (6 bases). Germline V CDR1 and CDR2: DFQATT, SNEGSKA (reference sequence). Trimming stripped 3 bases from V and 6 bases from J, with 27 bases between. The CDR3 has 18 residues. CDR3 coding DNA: TGCAGTGCTAGTTCGGAACTAGCTGCTGCGGCGAGGGGCAATGAGCAGTTCTTC. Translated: CSASSELAAAARGNEQFF.

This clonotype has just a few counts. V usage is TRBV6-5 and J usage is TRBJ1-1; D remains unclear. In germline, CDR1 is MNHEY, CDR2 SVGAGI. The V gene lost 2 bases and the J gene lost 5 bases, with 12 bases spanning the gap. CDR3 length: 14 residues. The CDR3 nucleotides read TGTGCCAGCAGTTACGAGGGTCGAGGGACTGAAGCTTTCTTT. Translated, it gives CASSYEGRGTEAFF.